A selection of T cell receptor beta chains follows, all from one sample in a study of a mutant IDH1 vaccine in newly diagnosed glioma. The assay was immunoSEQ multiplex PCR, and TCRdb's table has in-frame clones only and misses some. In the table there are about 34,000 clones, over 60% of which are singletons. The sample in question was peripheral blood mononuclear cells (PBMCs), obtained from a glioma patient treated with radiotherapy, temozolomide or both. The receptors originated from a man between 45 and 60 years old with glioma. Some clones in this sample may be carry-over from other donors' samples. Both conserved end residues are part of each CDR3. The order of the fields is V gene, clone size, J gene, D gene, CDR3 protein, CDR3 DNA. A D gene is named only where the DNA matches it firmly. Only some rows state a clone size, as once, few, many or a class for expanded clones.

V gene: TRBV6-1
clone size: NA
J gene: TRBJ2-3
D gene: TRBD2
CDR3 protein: CASTLGAGGPDTQYF
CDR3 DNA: TGTGCCAGCACTTTGGGAGCGGGGGGGCCTGATACGCAGTATTTT

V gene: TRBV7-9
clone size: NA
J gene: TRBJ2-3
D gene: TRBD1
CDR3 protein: CASSLGGTGLTDTQYF
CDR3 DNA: TGTGCCAGCAGCTTAGGAGGGACAGGATTAACAGATACGCAGTATTTT

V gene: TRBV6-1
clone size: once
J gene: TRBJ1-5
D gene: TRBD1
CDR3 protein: CASSPGQGGQPQHF
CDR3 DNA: TGTGCCAGCAGTCCGGGACAGGGCGGTCAGCCCCAGCATTTT

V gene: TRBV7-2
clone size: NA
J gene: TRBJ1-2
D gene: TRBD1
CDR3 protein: CASSGDRNYGYTF
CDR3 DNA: TGTGCCAGCTCCGGGGACAGAAACTACGGCTACACCTTC

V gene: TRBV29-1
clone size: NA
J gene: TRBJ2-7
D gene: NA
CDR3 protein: CSATSGTSYEQYF
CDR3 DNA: TGCAGCGCCACGTCCGGGACTTCGTACGAGCAGTACTTC

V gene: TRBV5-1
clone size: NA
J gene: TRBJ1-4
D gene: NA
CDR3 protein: CASSLYGGQNEKLFF
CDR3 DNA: TGCGCCAGCAGCTTATACGGGGGACAAAATGAAAAACTGTTTTTT

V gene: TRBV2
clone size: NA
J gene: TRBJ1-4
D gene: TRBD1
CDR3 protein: CASRVQGRNEKLFF
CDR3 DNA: TGTGCCAGCAGAGTACAGGGGAGGAATGAAAAACTGTTTTTT

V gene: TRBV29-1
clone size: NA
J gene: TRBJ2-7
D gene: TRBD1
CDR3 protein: CSVRTGSVYEQYF
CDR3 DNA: TGCAGCGTCCGGACAGGTTCGGTCTACGAGCAGTACTTC

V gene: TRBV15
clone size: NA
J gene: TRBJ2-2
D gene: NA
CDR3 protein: CATSNTPQGNTGELFF
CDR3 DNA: TGTGCCACCAGCAACACCCCCCAGGGGAACACCGGGGAGCTGTTTTTT

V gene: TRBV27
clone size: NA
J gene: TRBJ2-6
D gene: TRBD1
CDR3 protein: CASTETGAYSGANVLTF
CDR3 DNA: TGTGCCAGCACTGAGACAGGGGCGTACTCTGGGGCCAACGTCCTGACTTTC

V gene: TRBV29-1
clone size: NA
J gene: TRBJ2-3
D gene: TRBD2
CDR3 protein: CSAEGRAGTDTQYF
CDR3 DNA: TGCAGCGCAGAGGGGAGGGCCGGCACAGATACGCAGTATTTT

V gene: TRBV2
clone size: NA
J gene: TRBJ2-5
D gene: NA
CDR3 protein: CASVLGQIQETQYF
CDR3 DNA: TGTGCCAGCGTCCTCGGACAGATTCAAGAGACCCAGTACTTC

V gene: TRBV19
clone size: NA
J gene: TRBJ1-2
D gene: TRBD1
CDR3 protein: CASNRQGRGF
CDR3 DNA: TGTGCCAGTAATAGACAGGGTAGGGGCTTC

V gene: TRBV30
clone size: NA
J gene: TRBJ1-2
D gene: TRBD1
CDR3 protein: CACPGQGAVDGYTF
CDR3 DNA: TGTGCCTGTCCGGGACAGGGGGCTGTCGATGGCTACACCTTC

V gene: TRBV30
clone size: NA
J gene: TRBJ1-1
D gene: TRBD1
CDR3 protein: CAWSSPPTGVITEAFF
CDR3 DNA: TGTGCCTGGAGTTCTCCCCCGACAGGGGTAATCACTGAAGCTTTCTTT

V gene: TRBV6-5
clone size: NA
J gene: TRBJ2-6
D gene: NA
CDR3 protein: CASSLSGANVLTF
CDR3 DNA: TGTGCCAGCAGCCTCTCTGGGGCCAACGTCCTGACTTTC

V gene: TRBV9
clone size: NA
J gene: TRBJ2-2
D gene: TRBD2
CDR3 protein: CASSDAGGLAGVGTGELFF
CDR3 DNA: TGTGCCAGCAGCGACGCGGGGGGACTAGCGGGAGTGGGGACCGGGGAGCTGTTTTTT

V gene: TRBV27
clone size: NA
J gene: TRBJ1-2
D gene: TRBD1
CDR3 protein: CASSSAGQGDGYTF
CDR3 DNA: TGTGCCAGCAGTTCCGCCGGACAGGGCGATGGCTACACCTTC

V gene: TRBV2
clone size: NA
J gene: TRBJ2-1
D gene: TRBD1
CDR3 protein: CASSERPGQTNNEQFF
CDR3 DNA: TGTGCCAGCAGTGAGCGCCCGGGACAGACTAACAATGAGCAGTTCTTC

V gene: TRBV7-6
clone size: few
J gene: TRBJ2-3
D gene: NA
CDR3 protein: CASSPGTSDTQYF
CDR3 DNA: TGTGCCAGCTCGCCGGGAACGTCAGATACGCAGTATTTT

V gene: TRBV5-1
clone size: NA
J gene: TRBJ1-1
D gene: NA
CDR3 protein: CASSLSPNTEAFF
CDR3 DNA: TGCGCCAGCAGCTTGAGTCCTAACACTGAAGCTTTCTTT

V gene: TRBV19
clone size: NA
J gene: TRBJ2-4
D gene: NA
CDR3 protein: CASNWGIAKNIQYF
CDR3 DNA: TGTGCCAGTAACTGGGGGATCGCCAAAAACATTCAGTACTTC

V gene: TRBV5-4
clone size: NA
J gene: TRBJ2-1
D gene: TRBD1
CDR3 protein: CASSLRGGFNEQFF
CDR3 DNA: TGTGCCAGCAGCCTGCGAGGGGGCTTCAATGAGCAGTTCTTC

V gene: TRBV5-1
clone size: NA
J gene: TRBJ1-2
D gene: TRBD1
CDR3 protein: CASSPGQYLNYGYTF
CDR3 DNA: TGCGCCAGCAGCCCGGGACAGTACCTTAACTATGGCTACACCTTC

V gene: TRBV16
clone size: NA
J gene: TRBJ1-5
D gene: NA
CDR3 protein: CASRNSDQPQHF
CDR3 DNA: TGTGCCAGCAGAAACAGTGATCAGCCCCAGCATTTT

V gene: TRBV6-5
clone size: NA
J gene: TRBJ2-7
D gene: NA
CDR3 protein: CASSYAQTTASEQYF
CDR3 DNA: TGTGCCAGCAGTTACGCACAGACTACAGCTAGCGAGCAGTACTTC

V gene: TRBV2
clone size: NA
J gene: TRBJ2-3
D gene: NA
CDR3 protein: CASVGRLDTQYF
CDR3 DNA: TGTGCCAGCGTAGGGCGGTTAGATACGCAGTATTTT

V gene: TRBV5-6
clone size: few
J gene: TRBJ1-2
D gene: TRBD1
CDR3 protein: CASSQGTGDYGYTF
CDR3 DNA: TGTGCCAGCAGTCAGGGGACAGGGGACTATGGCTACACCTTC

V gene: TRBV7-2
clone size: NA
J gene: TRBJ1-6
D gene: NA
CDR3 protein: CASSLVYITANSPLHF
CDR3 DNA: TGTGCCAGCAGCTTAGTTTATATCACAGCAAATTCACCCCTCCACTTT

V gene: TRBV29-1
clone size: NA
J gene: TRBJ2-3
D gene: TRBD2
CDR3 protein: CSVEELADTQYF
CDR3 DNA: TGCAGCGTTGAGGAACTAGCGGATACGCAGTATTTT